The 8 T cell receptor beta chains in this list originate from one sample, sequenced in a study of T cells in Graves' hyperthyroidism and ophthalmopathy. The investigators amplified TCR beta CDR3 regions from RNA transcripts. Primed by the HTBI set, a first-round RT-PCR was run on the TCR CDR3. TCRdb reprocessed the multiplex PCR reads with MiXCR, giving one entry per CDR3 protein. The repertoire holds 300,000 to 450,000 distinct CDR3 sequences, with less than 15% as singletons. What was sequenced was blood. These receptors originate from a man aged 25 to 40 with Graves' hyperthyroidism that later progressed to Graves' ophthalmopathy.

The sample holds a few counts of this clonotype. This chain links TRBV18 with TRBJ1-5; no clear D. V lost 3 bases, J lost 8 bases, and 17 bases lay in between. Germline V gene data show CDR1 as KGHSH and CDR2 as LQKENI. The CDR3 covers 15 residues. The CDR3 region has the DNA TGTGCCAGCTCACCTGGAGAACACCTTGGGGAGCCCCAGCATTTT. It is translated as CASSPGEHLGEPQHF.

CDR3 sequence (DNA): TGCAGTGCTTTTGACAGGGGCGGCTACACCTTC. It yields the protein CSAFDRGGYTF. The chain recombines TRBV20-1 with TRBJ1-2; 8 bases are a match to TRBD1. Per germline, CDR1 DFQATT and CDR2 SNEGSKA (reference sequence). The CDR3 sequence is 11 residues long. V trimming: 5 bases; J trimming: 8 bases; junction bases outside the gene matches: 4.

V usage is TRBV7-2 and J usage is TRBJ2-5; TRBD1 might be the D (6 bases). This CDR3 region has 15 residues. The V gene's germline CDR1 is SGHTA and CDR2 FQGNSA. Trimming took off 5 bases at V and 3 bases at J, with 16 bases between the two ends. As DNA, the CDR3 is TGTGCCAGCAGCCCCCGACAGGAAACCGAAGAGACCCAGTACTTC. As protein: CASSPRQETEETQYF.

The chain links TRBV20-1 to TRBJ2-1; D uncertain. The CDR3 runs 14 residues. Per the germline V gene, CDR1 is DFQATT and CDR2 is SNEGSKA (reference sequence). V lost 7 bases and J 8 bases, leaving 21 bases between the germline ends. The CDR3 coding sequence is TGCAGTGTCCGTTCGAACACTTCATTCCATGAGCAGTTCTTC. Translation: CSVRSNTSFHEQFF.

This clonotype was counted at least ten times. The chain has TRBV27 and TRBJ1-2; possibly TRBD1 for D (5 bases). In germline, CDR1 is MNHEY, CDR2 SMNVEV (reference sequence). Trimming cost V 3 bases and J 1 base, with 9 bases left between them. The CDR3 runs 14 residues. CDR3 bases: TGTGCCAGCAGTTTTTCCAGGGATAACTATGGCTACACCTTC. Protein sequence: CASSFSRDNYGYTF.

The V and J genes are TRBV12-3 or TRBV12-4 and TRBJ1-2, with TRBD1 as a possible D gene (5 bases). V was trimmed by 3 bases and J by 4 bases, leaving 9 bases between them. This CDR3 contains 13 residues. CDR3 protein: CASSFDRTYGYTF. In DNA, the CDR3 is TGTGCCAGCAGTTTCGACAGAACCTATGGCTACACCTTC.

This clonotype came up many times. The chain recombines TRBV2 with TRBJ1-2; 8 bases align to TRBD1. The CDR3 covers 15 residues. J gave up 5 bases and V 6 bases, and 11 bases lay outside the gene matches. In germline, CDR1 is SNHLY, CDR2 FYNNEI. CDR3 sequence: CASRETGTGNYGYTF. Written as DNA, the CDR3 is TGTGCCAGCAGGGAAACTGGGACAGGAAATTATGGCTACACCTTC.

The CDR3 nucleotides are TGTGCCAGCAGGGCCACCCCGGGACTAGCGGGCCAAGAGACCCAGTACTTC. Protein product: CASRATPGLAGQETQYF. V gene TRBV6-1 combines with J gene TRBJ2-5; 12 nucleotides align to TRBD2. Germline V gene sequence: CDR1 MNHNS, CDR2 SASEGT. Germline trimming cut 6 bases from V and 1 base from J; bases unmatched to any gene: 9. The CDR3 consists of 17 residues.